This T cell receptor (beta chain) was found in a study of T cell clonality in common variable immunodeficiency. General study results and limits: CVID subjects showed higher TCRbeta clonality than healthy controls. Fewer deletions and N-nucleotide insertions were reportedly seen in common variable immunodeficiency TCR beta sequences.

The CDR3 length is 13 residues. Trimming removed 5 bases at V and 5 bases at J, with 10 bases between. CDR1 is SEHNR and CDR2 is FQNEAQ in the germline V gene (reference sequence). Equal genomic DNA amounts from CVID and control samples were sequenced. Profiling relied on immunoSEQ multiplex PCR, and the TCRdb table lists in-frame clones only, not all of them. The repertoire consists of some 54,000 clones, none detected only once. Notes on this clone: Its specificity is not known. The read is 3 residues too short to cover the CDR3 end, so that end is filled in from the germline J gene.

The sequence was obtained from a person aged 18 to 70 in good health. Sequenced: peripheral blood mononuclear cells. This rearrangement joins TRBV7-9 to TRBJ1-5, with D maybe TRBD1 (6 bases). The CDR3 region is CASSQEGDQPQHF. CDR3 DNA, as far as it was read: TGTGCCAGCAGCCAGGAGGGGGATCAGCCC.